One sample yielded the 14 T cell receptor beta chains listed below, sequenced in a study of cytomegalovirus exposure and HLA in healthy donors. The PCR made use of 60 Vbeta and 13 Jbeta primers. Measured with immunoSEQ multiplex PCR; TCRdb has only the in-frame clones, and not every one. This sample has 150,000 to 200,000 clones, with roughly 89% found just once. The sample comprised PBMCs. The receptors here all came from a woman under 40 in good health and CMV-seronegative.

The rearrangement uses TRBV19 and TRBJ1-3, with D possibly TRBD1 on 5 matching bases. This CDR3 is built from 13 residues. V shed 5 bases and J shed 2 bases, with 7 bases lying between them. Germline loops: CDR1 LNHDA, CDR2 SQIVND (reference sequence). CDR3 sequence (DNA): TGTGCCAGTAGTGCGGGACCTGGAAACACCATATATTTT. Translating gives CASSAGPGNTIYF.

The chain joins TRBV10-3 to TRBJ2-5, with 11 bases identical to TRBD2. CDR1 ENHRY and CDR2 SYGVKD come from the germline V gene. This CDR3 contains 17 residues. With 2 bases clipped from V and 4 bases from J, the junction kept 9 bases outside the gene matches. CDR3: CAISETLAGGTGETQYF. CDR3 DNA sequence: TGTGCCATCAGTGAGACTCTAGCGGGGGGTACGGGAGAGACCCAGTACTTC.

This clone was found once. The V gene is TRBV7-9, the J gene TRBJ2-7; 7 bases match TRBD2. CDR3 size: 13 residues. Per germline, CDR1 SEHNR and CDR2 FQNEAQ (reference sequence). Trimming cost V 7 bases and J 4 bases; bases outside gene matches: 7. CDR3 region: CASIQWGGYEQYF. CDR3 bases: TGTGCCAGCATCCAGTGGGGAGGGTACGAGCAGTACTTC.

Comments on this clone: The identical CDR3 is also encoded by other nucleotide sequences in the sample. Here the CDR3 reads CASSGQGSSPLHF. DNA for the CDR3: TGTGCCAGCAGCGGACAGGGGAGTTCACCCCTCCACTTT. The chain is built from TRBV5-4 and TRBJ1-6; 9 bases are shared with TRBD1. The CDR3 totals 13 residues. CDR1 is SGHNT and CDR2 is YYREEE in the germline V gene (reference sequence). V gave up 4 bases and J gave up 9 bases; unmatched junction bases: 2.

This chain connects TRBV19 to TRBJ2-1; 7 bases are shared with TRBD2. Germline CDR1 is LNHDA and CDR2 is SQIVND (reference sequence). V shed 4 bases, J shed 8 bases, and the junction held 8 bases outside the gene matches. CDR3 size: 14 residues. As DNA, the CDR3 is TGTGCCAGTAGTAAATCTGGGCGGGAGCATGAGCAGTTCTTC. It is translated as CASSKSGREHEQFF. Supplemented by reference TRBV19 and TRBJ2-1, the full variable domain reads DGGITQSPKYLFRKEGQNVTLSCEQNLNHDAMYWYRQDPGQGLRLIYYSQIVNDFQKGDIAEGYSVSREKKESFPLTVTSAQKNPTAFYLCASSKSGREHEQFFGPGTRLTVL.

The gene calls are TRBV27 and TRBJ2-5, with TRBD1 identical over 7 bases. The better agreement between TRBJ2-7 and the DNA end casts doubt on the J call. The CDR3 contains 14 residues. Germline values: CDR1 MNHEY, CDR2 SMNVEV (reference sequence). The DNA of the CDR3 is TGTGCCAGCAGTTTAAACAGGGGTTCCTACGAGCAGTACTTC. The encoded protein is CASSLNRGSYEQYF.

The V gene is TRBV10-2, the J gene TRBJ1-2, with D hard to call. The CDR3 loop spans 13 amino acids. Trimming stripped 5 bases from V and 2 bases from J, with 9 bases between. Germline loops: CDR1 WSHSY, CDR2 SAAADI. Here the CDR3 reads CASSSTGNYGYTF. The CDR3 nucleotides are TGCGCCAGCAGTTCCACGGGAAACTATGGCTACACCTTC.

The genes are TRBV18 and TRBJ2-5, with unresolved D. The CDR3 extends over 14 amino acids. The V end was cut by 4 bases, the J end by 2 bases, with 11 bases between. Germline CDR1 KGHSH, CDR2 LQKENI. CDR3 bases: TGTGCCAGCTCACTTTATTCGTATCAAGAGACCCAGTACTTC. This sequence encodes CASSLYSYQETQYF. Using reference TRBV18 and TRBJ2-5 for the parts outside the CDR3, the full variable domain is NAGVMQNPRHLVRRRGQEARLRCSPMKGHSHVYWYRQLPEEGLKFMVYLQKENIIDESGMPKERFSAEFPKEGPSILRIQQVVRGDSAAYFCASSLYSYQETQYFGPGTRLLVL.

This clone was recorded once. This chain links TRBV27 with TRBJ2-1, with 8 bases aligning to TRBD1. Germline V CDR1 and CDR2: MNHEY, SMNVEV (reference sequence). The CDR3 is made up of 15 amino acids. Trimming at V came to 5 bases and at J to 4 bases, leaving 7 bases not matched to a gene. For the CDR3, the DNA is TGTGCCAGCAGTCAACCACAGGGGGTTTACAATGAGCAGTTCTTC. It is translated as CASSQPQGVYNEQFF.

This clone was recorded once. This chain links TRBV4-1 with TRBJ2-2, with TRBD1 matching over 12 bases. In germline, CDR1 is MGHRA, CDR2 YSYEKL. V gave up 3 bases and J gave up 6 bases; unmatched junction bases: 8. There are 17 residues in the CDR3. CDR3 coding DNA: TGCGCCAGCAGCCAGACCGGGACAGGGGGCTTGGCCGGGGAGCTGTTTTTT. This sequence encodes CASSQTGTGGLAGELFF.

Only a few counts were recorded for this clone. The genes are TRBV6-5 and TRBJ1-3, with unresolved D. Trimming removed 5 bases from V and 2 bases from J, with 13 bases in between. Germline values: CDR1 MNHEY, CDR2 SVGAGI. This CDR3 contains 15 residues. CDR3 nucleotide sequence: TGTGCCAGCAGTACACGACCGGGAGCTGGAAACACCATATATTTT. This gives the protein CASSTRPGAGNTIYF.

V usage is TRBV7-2 and J usage is TRBJ2-5; D is possibly TRBD2 (7 bases). The germline V and J ends were trimmed by 5 bases and 5 bases, with 12 bases remaining between them. The CDR3 spans 13 residues. Per the germline V gene, CDR1 is SGHTA and CDR2 is FQGNSA. CDR3 residues: CASSRGAGETQYF. Here the CDR3 DNA reads TGTGCCAGCAGCCGGGGGGCCGGGGAGACCCAGTACTTC.

This clone is a singleton in its sample. The chain combines TRBV20-1 with TRBJ2-7; possibly TRBD2 for D (5 bases). The CDR3 is 11 amino acids. Trimming left V 6 bases short and J 11 bases short, with 17 bases between. Looked up from germline, CDR1 is DFQATT and CDR2 is SNEGSKA (reference sequence). This CDR3 is CSAPERGGKYF. The CDR3 nucleotides are TGCAGTGCGCCGGAACGGGGTGGGAAGTACTTC.

J is TRBJ2-3 and V is TRBV9; D possibly corresponds to TRBD2 (6 bases). V was trimmed by 1 base and J by 3 bases, leaving 18 bases between them. Looked up from germline, CDR1 is SGDLS and CDR2 is YYNGEE. The CDR3 loop spans 17 amino acids. CDR3 loop: CASSVFNGRGRTDTQYF. The CDR3 DNA sequence: TGTGCCAGCAGCGTATTTAATGGGCGGGGTAGGACAGATACGCAGTATTTT.